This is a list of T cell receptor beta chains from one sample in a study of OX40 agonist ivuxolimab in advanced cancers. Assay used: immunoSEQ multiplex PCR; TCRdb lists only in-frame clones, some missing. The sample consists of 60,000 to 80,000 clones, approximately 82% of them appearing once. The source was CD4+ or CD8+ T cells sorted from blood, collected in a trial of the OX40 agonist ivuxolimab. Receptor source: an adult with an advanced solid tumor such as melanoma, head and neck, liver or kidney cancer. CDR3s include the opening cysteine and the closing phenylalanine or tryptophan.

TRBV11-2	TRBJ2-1	CASSLSGGPYNEQFF
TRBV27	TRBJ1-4	CASSLWGSGKLFF
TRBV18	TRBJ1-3	CASSPPQGRNTIYF
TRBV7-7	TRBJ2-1	CASSLGLANEQFF
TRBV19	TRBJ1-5	CASSTDSLNQPQHF
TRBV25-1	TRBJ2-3	CATSFAGSADTQYF
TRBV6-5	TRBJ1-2	CASSYRGTGNYGYTF
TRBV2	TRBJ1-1	CASSGEAENTEAFF
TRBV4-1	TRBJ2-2	CASSRYQGWDTGELFF
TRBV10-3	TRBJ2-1	CAISDGGTGFYNEQFF
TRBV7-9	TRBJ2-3	CASSPTADTQYF
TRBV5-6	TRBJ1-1	CASSLGRSPTEAFF
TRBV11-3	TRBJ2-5	CASSSGLAGQETQYF
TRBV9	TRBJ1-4	CASSARDYEKLFF
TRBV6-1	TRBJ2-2	CASRDTDLRELFF
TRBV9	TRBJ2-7	CASSVTGETYEQYF
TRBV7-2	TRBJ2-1	CASSRPGTNEQFF
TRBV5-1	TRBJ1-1	CASSLATWNTEAFF
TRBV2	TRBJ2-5	CATGKEGQETQYF
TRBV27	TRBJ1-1	CASSVYRGMIDTEAFF
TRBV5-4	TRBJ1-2	CASSMGQGDGYTF
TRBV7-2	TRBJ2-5	CASSLDRVRETQYF
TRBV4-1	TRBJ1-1	CASSQGTSNAFF
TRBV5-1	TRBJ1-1	CASSRGQNTEAFF
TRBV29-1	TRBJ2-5	CSVTRGTKTQYF
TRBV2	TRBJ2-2	CASTPWRTGTNTGELFF
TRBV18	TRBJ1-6	CASSPSGALNSPLHF
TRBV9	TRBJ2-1	CASSVVMGSHYNEQFF
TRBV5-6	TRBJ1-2	CASSPAGYGGYTF
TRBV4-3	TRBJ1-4	CASSSGLATNEKLFF
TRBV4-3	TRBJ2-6	CASSQGNSGFSGANVLTF
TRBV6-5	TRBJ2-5	CASSYSRQETQYF
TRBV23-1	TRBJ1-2	CASRGRDGNYGYTF
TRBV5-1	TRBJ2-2	CASSLGAGGRTGELFF
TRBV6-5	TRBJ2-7	CASTPPGVGEQYF
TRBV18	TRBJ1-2	CASSPETNYGYTF
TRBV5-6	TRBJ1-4	CASSPIGETYEKLFF
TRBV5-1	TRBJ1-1	CASSDNSFRGTEAFF
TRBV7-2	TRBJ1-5	CASSLLGADYQPQHF